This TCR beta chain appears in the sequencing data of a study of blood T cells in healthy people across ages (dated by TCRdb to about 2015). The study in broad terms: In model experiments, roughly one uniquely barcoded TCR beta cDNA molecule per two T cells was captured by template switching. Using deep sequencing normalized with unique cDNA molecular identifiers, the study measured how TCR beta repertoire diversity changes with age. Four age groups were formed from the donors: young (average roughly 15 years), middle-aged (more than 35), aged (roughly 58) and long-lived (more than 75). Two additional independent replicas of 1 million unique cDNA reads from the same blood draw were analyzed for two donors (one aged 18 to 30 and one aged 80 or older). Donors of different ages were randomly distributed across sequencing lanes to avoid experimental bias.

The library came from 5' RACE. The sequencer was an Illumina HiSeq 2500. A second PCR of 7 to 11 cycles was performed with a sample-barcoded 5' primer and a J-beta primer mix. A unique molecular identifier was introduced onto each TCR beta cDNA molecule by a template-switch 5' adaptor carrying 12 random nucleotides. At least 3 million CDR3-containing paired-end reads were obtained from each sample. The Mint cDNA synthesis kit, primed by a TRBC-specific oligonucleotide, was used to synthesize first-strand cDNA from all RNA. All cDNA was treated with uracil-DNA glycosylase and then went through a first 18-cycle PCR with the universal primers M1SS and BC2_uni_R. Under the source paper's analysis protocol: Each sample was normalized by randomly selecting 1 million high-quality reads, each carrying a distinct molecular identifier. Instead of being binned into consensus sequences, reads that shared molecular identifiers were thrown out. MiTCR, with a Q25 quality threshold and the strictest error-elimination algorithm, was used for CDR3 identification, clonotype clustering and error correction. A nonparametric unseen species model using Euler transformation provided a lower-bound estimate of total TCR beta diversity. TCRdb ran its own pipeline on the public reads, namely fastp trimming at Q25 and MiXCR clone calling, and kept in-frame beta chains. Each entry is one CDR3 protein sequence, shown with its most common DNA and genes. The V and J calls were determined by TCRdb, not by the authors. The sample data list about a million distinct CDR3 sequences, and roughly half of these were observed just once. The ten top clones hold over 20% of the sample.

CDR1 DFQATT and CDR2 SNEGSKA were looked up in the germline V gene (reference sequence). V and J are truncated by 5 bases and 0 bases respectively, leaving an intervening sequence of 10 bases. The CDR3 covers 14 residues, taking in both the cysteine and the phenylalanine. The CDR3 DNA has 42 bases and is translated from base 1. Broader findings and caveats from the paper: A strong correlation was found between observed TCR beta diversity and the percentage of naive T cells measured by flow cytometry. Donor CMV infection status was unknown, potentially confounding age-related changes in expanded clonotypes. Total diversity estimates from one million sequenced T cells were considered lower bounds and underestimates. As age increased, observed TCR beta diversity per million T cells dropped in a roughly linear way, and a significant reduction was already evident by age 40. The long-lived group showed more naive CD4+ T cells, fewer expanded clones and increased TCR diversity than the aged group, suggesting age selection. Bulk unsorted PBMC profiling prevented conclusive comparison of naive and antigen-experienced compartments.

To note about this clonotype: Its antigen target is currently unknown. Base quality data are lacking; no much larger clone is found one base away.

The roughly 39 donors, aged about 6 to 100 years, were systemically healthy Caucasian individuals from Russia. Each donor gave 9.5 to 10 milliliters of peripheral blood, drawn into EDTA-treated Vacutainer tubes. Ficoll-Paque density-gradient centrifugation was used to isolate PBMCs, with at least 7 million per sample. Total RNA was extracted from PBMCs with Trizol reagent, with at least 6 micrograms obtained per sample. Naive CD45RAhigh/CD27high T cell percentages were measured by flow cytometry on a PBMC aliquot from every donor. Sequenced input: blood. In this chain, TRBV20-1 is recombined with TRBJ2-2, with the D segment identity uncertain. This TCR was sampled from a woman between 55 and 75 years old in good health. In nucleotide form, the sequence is TGCAGTGCTGAGACTGGGTCGAACACCGGGGAGCTGTTTTTT. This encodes CSAETGSNTGELFF.